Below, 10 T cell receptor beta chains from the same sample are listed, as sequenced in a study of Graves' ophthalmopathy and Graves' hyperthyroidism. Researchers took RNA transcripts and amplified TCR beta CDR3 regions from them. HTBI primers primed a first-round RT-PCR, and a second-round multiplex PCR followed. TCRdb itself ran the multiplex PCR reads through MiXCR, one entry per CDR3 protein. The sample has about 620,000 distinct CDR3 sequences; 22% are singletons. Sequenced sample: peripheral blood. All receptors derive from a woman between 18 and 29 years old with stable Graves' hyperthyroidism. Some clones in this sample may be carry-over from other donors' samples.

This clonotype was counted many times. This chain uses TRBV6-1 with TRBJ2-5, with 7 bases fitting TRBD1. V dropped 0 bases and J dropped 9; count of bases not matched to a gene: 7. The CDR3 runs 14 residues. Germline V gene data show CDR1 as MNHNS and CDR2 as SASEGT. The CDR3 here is CASSEAGGQNPQYF. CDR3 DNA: TGTGCCAGCAGTGAAGCAGGGGGACAGAATCCCCAGTACTTC.

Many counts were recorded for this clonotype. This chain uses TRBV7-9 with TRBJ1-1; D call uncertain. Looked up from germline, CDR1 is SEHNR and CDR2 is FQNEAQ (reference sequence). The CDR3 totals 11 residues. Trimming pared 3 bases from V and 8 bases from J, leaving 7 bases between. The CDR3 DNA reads TGTGCCAGCAGCTTTATTCTAGAAGCTTTCTTT. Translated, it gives CASSFILEAFF.

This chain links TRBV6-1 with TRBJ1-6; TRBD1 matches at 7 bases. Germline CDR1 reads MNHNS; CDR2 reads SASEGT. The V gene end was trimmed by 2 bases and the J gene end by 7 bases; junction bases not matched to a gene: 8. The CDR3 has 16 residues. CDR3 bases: TGTGCCAGCAGTGAAAGGAGGACAGGTTCCAATTCACCCCTCCACTTT. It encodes CASSERRTGSNSPLHF.

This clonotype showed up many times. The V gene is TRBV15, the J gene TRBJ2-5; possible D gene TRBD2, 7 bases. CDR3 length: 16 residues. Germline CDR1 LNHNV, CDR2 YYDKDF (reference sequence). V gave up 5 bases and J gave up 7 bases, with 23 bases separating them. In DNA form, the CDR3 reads TGTGCCACCAGCCCCTCGAGGGGGGGGGGCCCCGGGACCCAGTACTTC. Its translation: CATSPSRGGGPGTQYF.

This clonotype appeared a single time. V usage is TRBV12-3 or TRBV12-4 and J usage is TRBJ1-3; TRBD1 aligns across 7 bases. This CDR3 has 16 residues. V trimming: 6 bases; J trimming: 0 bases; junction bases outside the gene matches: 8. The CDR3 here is CASRRIQGSSGNTIYF. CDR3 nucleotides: TGTGCCAGCAGGAGGATACAGGGGAGCTCTGGAAACACCATATATTTT.

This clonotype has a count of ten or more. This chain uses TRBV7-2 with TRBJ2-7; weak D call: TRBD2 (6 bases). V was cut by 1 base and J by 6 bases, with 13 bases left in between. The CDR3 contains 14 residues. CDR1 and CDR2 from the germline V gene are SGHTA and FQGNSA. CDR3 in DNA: TGTGCCAGCAGCTTAGAGTGGCGGCGGGGCGAGCAGTACTTC. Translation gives CASSLEWRRGEQYF. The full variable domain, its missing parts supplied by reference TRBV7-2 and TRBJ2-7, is GAGVSQSPSNKVTEKGKDVELRCDPISGHTALYWYRQSLGQGLEFLIYFQGNSAPDKSGLPSDRFSAERTGGSVSTLTIQRTQQEDSAVYLCASSLEWRRGEQYFGPGTRLTVT.

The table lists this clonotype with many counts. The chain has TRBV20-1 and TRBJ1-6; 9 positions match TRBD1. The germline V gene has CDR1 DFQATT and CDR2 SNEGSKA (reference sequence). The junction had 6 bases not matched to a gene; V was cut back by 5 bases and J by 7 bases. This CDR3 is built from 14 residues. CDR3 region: CSARTGGTNSPLHF. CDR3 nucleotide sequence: TGCAGTGCTCGAACAGGGGGCACGAATTCACCCCTCCACTTT.

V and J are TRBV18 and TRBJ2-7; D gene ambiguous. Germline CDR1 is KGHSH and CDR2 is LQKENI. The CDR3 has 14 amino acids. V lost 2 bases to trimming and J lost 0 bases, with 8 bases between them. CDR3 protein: CASSPSGDSYEQYF. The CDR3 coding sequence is TGTGCCAGCTCACCATCCGGAGACTCCTACGAGCAGTACTTC. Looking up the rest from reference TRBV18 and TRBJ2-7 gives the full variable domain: NAGVMQNPRHLVRRRGQEARLRCSPMKGHSHVYWYRQLPEEGLKFMVYLQKENIIDESGMPKERFSAEFPKEGPSILRIQQVVRGDSAAYFCASSPSGDSYEQYFGPGTRLTVT.

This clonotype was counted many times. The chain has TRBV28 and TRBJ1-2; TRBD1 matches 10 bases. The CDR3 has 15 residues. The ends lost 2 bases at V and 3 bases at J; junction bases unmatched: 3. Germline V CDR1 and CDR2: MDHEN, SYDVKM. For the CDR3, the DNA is TGTGCCAGCAGTTTACGGACAGGGGGAGACTATGGCTACACCTTC. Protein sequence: CASSLRTGGDYGYTF.

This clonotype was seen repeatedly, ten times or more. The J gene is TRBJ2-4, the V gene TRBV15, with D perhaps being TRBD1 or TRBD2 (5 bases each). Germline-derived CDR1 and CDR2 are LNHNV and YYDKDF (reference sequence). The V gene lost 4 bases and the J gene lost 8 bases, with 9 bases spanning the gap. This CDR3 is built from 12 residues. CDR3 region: CATSTGSYIQYF. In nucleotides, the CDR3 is TGTGCCACCAGCACAGGGAGCTACATTCAGTACTTC. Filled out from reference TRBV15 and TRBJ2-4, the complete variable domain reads DAMVIQNPRYQVTQFGKPVTLSCSQTLNHNVMYWYQQKSSQAPKLLFHYYDKDFNNEADTPDNFQSRRPNTSFCFLDIRSPGLGDTAMYLCATSTGSYIQYFGAGTRLSVL.